What follows are 5 T cell receptor beta chains derived from one specimen sequenced in a study of blood T cell repertoires in COVID-19. Only in-frame clones appear in the TCRdb table, and some are missing; sequencing was by immunoSEQ multiplex PCR. Here the sample spans some 230,000 clones, 65% to 90% being singletons. The material sequenced was peripheral blood. Receptors originate from a woman aged 50 to 60 with acute or convalescent COVID-19.

This chain uses TRBV5-1 with TRBJ2-3, with TRBD2 matching 9 bases. V gave up 1 base and J gave up 6 bases; unmatched junction bases: 6. The germline gives CDR1 SGHRS, CDR2 YFSETQ. This CDR3 is built from 15 residues. CDR3 loop: CASSLLAGNPDTQYF. In DNA, the CDR3 is TGCGCCAGCAGCTTGCTAGCGGGAAATCCGGATACGCAGTATTTT.

This chain uses TRBV6-5 with TRBJ1-2; D not resolved. V was cut by 6 bases and J by 7 bases, with 15 bases left in between. This CDR3 region has 13 residues. Germline assignment: CDR1 MNHEY and CDR2 SVGAGI. For the CDR3, the DNA is TGTGCCAGCAGCGAGCTGCGAGGAGGTGGCTACACCTTC. It specifies CASSELRGGGYTF.

The genes are TRBV30 and TRBJ2-7; no clear D gene. The CDR3 loop spans 10 amino acids. Trimming pared 0 bases from V and 5 bases from J, leaving 2 bases between. The germline V gene has CDR1 GTSNPN and CDR2 SVGIG (reference sequence). DNA of the CDR3: TGTGCCTGGAGTGTTAACGAGCAGTACTTC. Amino acids: CAWSVNEQYF.

The genes are TRBV18 and TRBJ2-1; D might be TRBD1 (6 bases). Trimming pared 4 bases from V and 5 bases from J, leaving 9 bases between. The CDR3 is 13 amino acids. In germline, CDR1 is KGHSH, CDR2 LQKENI. CDR3 DNA sequence: TGTGCCAGCTCACGAGACAGGAACAATGAGCAGTTCTTC. This codes for CASSRDRNNEQFF.

The chain links TRBV6-4 to TRBJ1-2, with TRBD1 matching over 7 bases. The CDR3 extends over 13 amino acids. The germline V gene encodes CDR1 MRHNA and CDR2 SNTAGT. The V segment lost 4 bases and the J segment 8 bases; nucleotides outside the gene matches: 7. The CDR3 region is CASSAQTGTGYTF. In DNA form, the CDR3 reads TGTGCCAGCAGTGCCCAGACAGGGACCGGCTACACCTTC.